The next 6 T cell receptor beta chains were all read from a single sample in a study of T cells in Graves' hyperthyroidism and ophthalmopathy. The TCR beta CDR3 regions underwent amplification using RNA transcripts as the source. HTBI primers were employed in a first-round RT-PCR of the TCR CDR3. TCRdb ran MiXCR on the multiplex PCR reads and lists one entry per CDR3 protein. The sample shows about 260,000 distinct CDR3 sequences, roughly 15% of them seen only once. Sequencing was done on a sample of blood. The receptors stem from a woman aged 18-30 years with Graves' ophthalmopathy.

This clonotype has a count of ten or more. The genes are TRBV5-1 and TRBJ2-1; D is perhaps TRBD2 (7 bases). Germline V lookup: CDR1 SGHRS, CDR2 YFSETQ. With 4 bases removed from V and 2 bases from J, the gap between germline ends came to 13 bases. This CDR3 comprises 15 residues. CDR3 amino acids: CASSTTGRAYNEQFF. Written as DNA, the CDR3 is TGCGCCAGCAGCACAACAGGGAGGGCCTACAATGAGCAGTTCTTC.

This clonotype was counted between two and nine times. The V and J genes are TRBV30 and TRBJ1-6; D may be TRBD1 (5 bases). The ends were cut back, 1 base at V and 9 bases at J, with 10 bases in the middle. The CDR3 contains 13 residues. Germline CDR1 reads GTSNPN; CDR2 reads SVGIG (reference sequence). CDR3 amino acids: CAWSASRGSPLHF. The CDR3, as DNA: TGTGCCTGGAGTGCATCTAGGGGTTCACCCCTCCACTTT.

This clonotype appeared a few times. The rearrangement uses TRBV28 and TRBJ2-5, with 12 positions matching TRBD2. Trimming took 7 bases from V and 5 from J; bases not matched to a gene: 14. Per germline, CDR1 MDHEN and CDR2 SYDVKM. The CDR3 contains 17 residues. CDR3 region: CASNPTVRTSGVETQYF. The CDR3, as DNA: TGTGCCAGCAACCCAACGGTGAGGACTAGCGGGGTTGAGACCCAGTACTTC.

This clonotype occurred many times. The V and J genes are TRBV6-1 and TRBJ1-1; D not resolved. Trimming took 1 base from V and 10 from J, leaving 10 bases between them. Germline CDR1 is MNHNS and CDR2 is SASEGT. The CDR3 consists of 12 residues. CDR3 nucleotide sequence: TGTGCCAGCAGTGAAGTCGGGTTCACAGCTTTCTTT. Its translation is CASSEVGFTAFF.

This clonotype was detected ten times or more. The chain is built from TRBV7-2 and TRBJ2-6, with 7 bases matching TRBD1. Looked up from germline, CDR1 is SGHTA and CDR2 is FQGNSA. With 5 bases clipped from V and 0 bases from J, the junction kept 19 bases outside the gene matches. This CDR3 spans 21 amino acids. DNA of the CDR3: TGTGCCAGCAGCACCTCCAAAAATCCGGGACAGCCTTACTCTGGGGCCAACGTCCTGACTTTC. Its protein is CASSTSKNPGQPYSGANVLTF.

The sample holds many counts of this clonotype. The chain employs TRBV28 and TRBJ2-7, with 9 bases identical to TRBD1. The CDR3 length is 17 residues. Trimming at V came to 3 bases and at J to 1 base, leaving 10 bases not matched to a gene. Germline V lookup: CDR1 MDHEN, CDR2 SYDVKM. The CDR3 sequence: CASSFIPPGQGSYEQYF. Here the CDR3 DNA reads TGTGCCAGCAGTTTTATACCTCCGGGACAGGGTTCCTACGAGCAGTACTTC. The variable domain in full, with the rest retrieved from reference TRBV28 and TRBJ2-7, is DVKVTQSSRYLVKRTGEKVFLECVQDMDHENMFWYRQDPGLGLRLIYFSYDVKMKEKGDIPEGYSVSREKKERFSLILESASTNQTSMYLCASSFIPPGQGSYEQYFGPGTRLTVT.